The sequence of this T cell receptor (beta chain) was determined in a study of blood T cell repertoires in COVID-19. Overall study: Acute and convalescent COVID-19 samples came from the United States, Italy and Spain. PBMCs, B-cell-depleted T cells, or T cells were the source of the cDNA or gDNA that made up the material.

This CDR3 spans 15 amino acids. Germline CDR1 is LNHDA and CDR2 is SQIVND (reference sequence). Losses at the gene ends were 1 base for V and 5 bases for J; bases not matched to a gene: 4. In the original workflow: Nucleated cell number was recorded as an estimate derived from reference gene primer amplification. The data were produced by immunoSEQ multiplex PCR, yet TCRdb's version contains in-frame clones alone and is incomplete. For V, J and clone size, that table is used; D and trimming come from the DNA. The sample has roughly 350,000 clones; 70% to 90% are singletons. Enrollment of patients from Seattle took place during active infection, with longitudinal follow-up.

This TCR came from a woman under 40 with COVID-19, enrolled during active disease. The sequencing sample was made of peripheral blood. This sequence joins TRBV19 and TRBJ2-2; 7 nucleotides agree with TRBD2. CDR3 region: CASSIGGGRTGELFF. CDR3 nucleotide sequence: TGTGCCAGTAGTATAGGGGGAGGGAGGACCGGGGAGCTGTTTTTT.